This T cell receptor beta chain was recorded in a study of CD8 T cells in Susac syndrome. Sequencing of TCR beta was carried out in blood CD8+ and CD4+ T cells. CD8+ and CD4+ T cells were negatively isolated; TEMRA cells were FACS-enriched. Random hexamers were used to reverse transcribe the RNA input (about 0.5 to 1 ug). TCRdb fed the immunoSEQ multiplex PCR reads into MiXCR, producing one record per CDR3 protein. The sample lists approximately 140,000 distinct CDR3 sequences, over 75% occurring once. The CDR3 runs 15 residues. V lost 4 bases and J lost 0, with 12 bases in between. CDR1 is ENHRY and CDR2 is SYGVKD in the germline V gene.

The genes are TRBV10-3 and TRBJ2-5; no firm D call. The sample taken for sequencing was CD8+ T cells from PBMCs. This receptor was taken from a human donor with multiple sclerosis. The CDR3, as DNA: TGTGCCATCAGTGGCGAAGACCAGTACCAAGAGACCCAGTACTTC. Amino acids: CAISGEDQYQETQYF.